A single T cell receptor (beta chain) is shown here with its context. TCRdb keeps only in-frame clones here, not all; method: immunoSEQ multiplex PCR. The sample shows roughly 35,000 clones, roughly 94% of them seen only once. The record originates from a study of T cells in tuberculosis. As for time point: new active TB diagnosis, blood taken before or within 7 days of starting treatment. Each clinical donor contributed on average roughly 100,000 T cells from unsorted cryopreserved PBMC. This sample comprised PBMCs, obtained at tuberculosis diagnosis. The receptor's source is an adult with tuberculosis. Some clones in this sample may be carry-over from other donors' samples.

The CDR3 loop is CASSSRDGAGGHTDTQYF. CDR3 DNA sequence: TGTGCCAGCAGCTCCCGGGATGGGGCGGGGGGGCACACAGATACGCAGTATTTT. The rearrangement joins TRBV13 to TRBJ2-3; TRBD2 aligns across 9 bases. The germline V gene has CDR1 PRHDT and CDR2 FYEKMQ (reference sequence). V dropped 4 bases and J dropped 2; count of bases not matched to a gene: 13. The CDR3 spans 18 residues.